This T cell receptor beta chain was captured by sequencing in a study of T-cell memory formation after mild COVID-19. Trimming took 0 bases from V and 4 from J, leaving 9 bases between them. This CDR3 comprises 15 residues. Germline CDR1 is MNHEY and CDR2 is SVGAGI. One entry per CDR3 protein, called by TCRdb with MiXCR from the 5' RACE reads. The sample comprises around 300,000 distinct CDR3 sequences, 10% to 15% of which are singletons, and around a fifth rests with the top ten. This clonotype was picked up a small number of times. Sequencing input: PBMCs or a T cell subset sorted from them (not recorded which). This chain connects TRBV6-5 to TRBJ2-2, with a weak D call TRBD2 (5 bases). The receptor was isolated from a man younger than 35 who had mild COVID-19 (a few samples of this study predate the infection). Cell type and time point are not known. The CDR3 nucleotides are TGTGCCAGCAGTTACTCGGCAGGAGGCACCGGGGAGCTGTTTTTT. Its protein product is CASSYSAGGTGELFF.